The 24 T cell receptor beta chains listed next were all sequenced from one sample in a study of cytomegalovirus exposure and HLA in healthy donors. Generated by immunoSEQ multiplex PCR, the TCRdb table keeps only in-frame clones and is missing some. The data hold 260,000 or so clones, with about 87% observed a single time. Sequences were obtained from PBMCs. The receptors were gathered from a man aged 18 to 30 in good health and CMV-seronegative.

J is TRBJ2-3 and V is TRBV27, with 9 bases matching TRBD2. The trim removed 5 bases at V and 5 bases at J, leaving 5 bases unmatched. There are 14 residues in the CDR3. Per germline, CDR1 MNHEY and CDR2 SMNVEV (reference sequence). CDR3 sequence (DNA): TGTGCCAGCAGTCCGGGACTAGCTAAAGATACGCAGTATTTT. Translated: CASSPGLAKDTQYF.

The CDR3 DNA reads TGTGCCAGCAGATTAGCGGGGGGGCGCACCGGGGAGCTGTTTTTT. Protein: CASRLAGGRTGELFF. The chain employs TRBV27 and TRBJ2-2, with 11 positions matching TRBD2. The CDR3 extends over 15 amino acids. J lost 4 bases, V lost 6 bases, and 4 bases had no gene match. Germline values: CDR1 MNHEY, CDR2 SMNVEV (reference sequence).

The genes are TRBV28 and TRBJ1-5; 8 bases match TRBD1. This CDR3 is built from 17 residues. After removal of 6 bases from V and 5 bases from J, the junction contained 15 bases not matched to a gene. In germline, CDR1 is MDHEN, CDR2 SYDVKM. This chain's CDR3 is CASSPRLGRGLYQPQHF. The CDR3 DNA sequence: TGTGCCAGCAGCCCTAGATTGGGCAGGGGGCTTTATCAGCCCCAGCATTTT.

The chain is built from TRBV6-5 and TRBJ2-2, with D tentatively TRBD2 (5 bases). CDR3 length: 15 amino acids. CDR1 and CDR2 (germline): MNHEY, SVGAGI. Trimming pared 2 bases from V and 4 bases from J, leaving 11 bases between. CDR3 nucleotide sequence: TGTGCCAGCAGTTACCGGGGAATAGGCACCGGGGAGCTGTTTTTT. It specifies CASSYRGIGTGELFF.

The rearrangement uses TRBV5-1 and TRBJ2-5, with TRBD1 matching over 9 bases. With V trimmed by 2 bases and J by 5 bases, 4 bases remained unmatched. Germline values: CDR1 SGHRS, CDR2 YFSETQ. CDR3 size: 14 residues. The CDR3 region has the DNA TGCGCCAGCAGCTTAACAGGGGGCATTGAGACCCAGTACTTC. Translating gives CASSLTGGIETQYF.

The chain carries TRBV5-6 and TRBJ2-1, with 8 bases aligning to TRBD2. J lost 4 bases, V lost 6 bases, and 6 bases had no gene match. Germline CDR1 reads SGHDT; CDR2 reads YYEEEE. This CDR3 is built from 14 residues. The CDR3 DNA reads as TGTGCCAGCAACGGACTAGCTGGGTACAATGAGCAGTTCTTC. Protein product: CASNGLAGYNEQFF.

This chain links TRBV28 with TRBJ2-1; D may be TRBD1 (5 bases). The CDR3 consists of 15 residues. Germline-derived CDR1 and CDR2 are MDHEN and SYDVKM. Trimming shortened V by 1 base and J by 5 bases, and 12 bases separated the two germline ends. The CDR3 DNA is TGTGCCAGCAGTTTATCAGCTAGGGGTAACAATGAGCAGTTCTTC. Amino acids: CASSLSARGNNEQFF.

The chain links TRBV11-3 to TRBJ1-4; D gene unclear. Trimming removed 11 bases from V and 8 bases from J, with 18 bases in between. The CDR3 loop spans 13 amino acids. The germline V gene has CDR1 SGHNT and CDR2 YENEEA. The CDR3 loop reads CASAETPGEKLFF. In DNA, the CDR3 is TGTGCCTCCGCCGAGACCCCGGGGGAAAAACTGTTTTTT.

The V call is TRBV5-1, the J call TRBJ2-3; weak D call: TRBD1 (6 bases). CDR1 and CDR2 (germline): SGHRS, YFSETQ. Trimming cost V 0 bases and J 1 base, with 21 bases left between them. The CDR3 is made up of 19 amino acids. CDR3: CASSLDAVGALMGTDTQYF. CDR3 coding DNA: TGCGCCAGCAGCTTGGACGCGGTGGGGGCCCTCATGGGCACAGATACGCAGTATTTT. Filled out from reference TRBV5-1 and TRBJ2-3, the complete variable domain reads KAGVTQTPRYLIKTRGQQVTLSCSPISGHRSVSWYQQTPGQGLQFLFEYFSETQRNKGNFPGRFSGRQFSNSRSEMNVSTLELGDSALYLCASSLDAVGALMGTDTQYFGPGTRLTVL.

The genes are TRBV5-1 and TRBJ2-7, with a possible D match to TRBD2 (5 bases). The V gene lost 7 bases and the J gene lost 1 base, with 15 bases spanning the gap. CDR3 length equals 14 residues. The germline V gene encodes CDR1 SGHRS and CDR2 YFSETQ. The CDR3 region has the DNA TGCGCCAGCTTCTCTAGCCCAGATTCCTACGAGCAGTACTTC. Translation gives CASFSSPDSYEQYF.

V is TRBV7-2 and J is TRBJ2-7; possible D gene TRBD2, 6 bases. Trimming removed 1 base from V and 4 bases from J, with 17 bases in between. CDR1 and CDR2 (germline): SGHTA, FQGNSA. There are 16 residues in the CDR3. This CDR3 is CASSLDLATGEYEQYF. The CDR3 region has the DNA TGTGCCAGCAGCTTAGACCTTGCAACGGGGGAATACGAGCAGTACTTC.

This clone was found a few times. Written as DNA, the CDR3 is TGTGCCAGCAGTTTTATAGGGGGCTCTGGGGCCAACGTCCTGACTTTC. Translated, it gives CASSFIGGSGANVLTF. J is TRBJ2-6 and V is TRBV28; TRBD1 is a possible D gene (6 bases). V was cut by 3 bases and J by 0 bases, with 9 bases left in between. Germline values: CDR1 MDHEN, CDR2 SYDVKM. This CDR3 has 16 amino acids.

V and J are TRBV6-1 and TRBJ2-3; a possible D gene is TRBD2 (6 bases). V was cut by 1 base and J by 6 bases, with 20 bases left in between. Germline V gene sequence: CDR1 MNHNS, CDR2 SASEGT. The CDR3 has 17 residues. The CDR3 DNA reads TGTGCCAGCAGTGAAGTGGGCGGGGCCCGGGGTACTGATACGCAGTATTTT. Translation gives CASSEVGGARGTDTQYF.

In this sample, this clone turned up a few times. The same CDR3 also results from other DNA sequences found in this sample. The rearrangement uses TRBV10-3 and TRBJ2-2, with 7 bases aligning to TRBD2. The J segment lost 1 base and the V segment lost 8 bases, leaving 1 base of the junction unmatched. The CDR3 covers 13 residues. CDR1 is ENHRY and CDR2 is SYGVKD in the germline V gene. The CDR3 sequence: CAIRGGNTGELFF. The CDR3 DNA is TGTGCCATCCGCGGGGGGAACACCGGGGAGCTGTTTTTT.

This chain links TRBV25-1 with TRBJ1-6; possibly TRBD1 for D (5 bases). CDR3 length: 17 residues. V lost 4 bases and J 6 bases, leaving 19 bases between the germline ends. The germline V gene encodes CDR1 MGHDK and CDR2 SYGVNS. CDR3: CASSGGGFRGVNSPLHF. The CDR3 coding sequence is TGTGCCAGCAGTGGGGGGGGTTTCCGGGGCGTTAATTCACCCCTCCACTTT.

This clone was observed a handful of times. V usage is TRBV27 and J usage is TRBJ2-7; 9 bases are shared with TRBD1. The CDR3 spans 16 residues. CDR1 and CDR2 (germline): MNHEY, SMNVEV (reference sequence). The J segment lost 6 bases and the V segment lost 0 bases, leaving 9 bases of the junction unmatched. The DNA for the CDR3 is TGTGCCAGCAGTTTATCGGTCGGGACAGGGTTGGTCGAGCAGTACTTC. Amino acids: CASSLSVGTGLVEQYF.

The chain employs TRBV4-3 and TRBJ2-2; D gene uncertain. The CDR3 length is 14 residues. Trimming cost V 0 bases and J 6 bases, with 8 bases left between them. The germline CDR1 and CDR2 sequences are LGHNA and YSLEER. The CDR3 loop is CASSQDYGSGELFF. CDR3 coding DNA: TGCGCCAGCAGCCAAGATTACGGGTCCGGGGAGCTGTTTTTT.

The chain joins TRBV29-1 to TRBJ1-1; 9 bases fit TRBD1. Unmatched junction bases numbered 13, after V lost 7 bases and J lost 4 bases. CDR1 and CDR2 from the germline V gene are SQVTM and ANQGSEA. The CDR3 covers 15 residues. The CDR3 region is CSAKKNRDRATEAFF. DNA of the CDR3: TGCAGCGCAAAAAAAAACCGGGACAGGGCCACTGAAGCTTTCTTT. The full variable domain, its missing parts supplied by reference TRBV29-1 and TRBJ1-1, is SAVISQKPSRDICQRGTSLTIQCQVDSQVTMMFWYRQQPGQSLTLIATANQGSEATYESGFVIDKFPISRPNLTFSTLTVSNMSPEDSSIYLCSAKKNRDRATEAFFGQGTRLTVV.

There are a few counts of this clone. This rearrangement joins TRBV9 to TRBJ2-3, with TRBD2 matching 13 bases. V shed 4 bases, J shed 0 bases, and the junction held 8 bases outside the gene matches. The CDR3 is made up of 18 amino acids. Per germline, CDR1 SGDLS and CDR2 YYNGEE. The DNA of the CDR3 is TGTGCCAGCAGCCCTACTAGCGGGGGGGGGCGTAGCACAGATACGCAGTATTTT. It encodes CASSPTSGGGRSTDTQYF.

Written as DNA, the CDR3 is TGTGCCAGTAGACTACGGGACAGGAACTACGAGCAGTACTTC. Protein: CASRLRDRNYEQYF. The V and J genes are TRBV19 and TRBJ2-7; 8 nucleotides match TRBD1. Trimming took 6 bases from V and 3 from J; bases not matched to a gene: 7. The CDR3 has 14 amino acids. Germline V lookup: CDR1 LNHDA, CDR2 SQIVND (reference sequence).

The genes are TRBV5-1 and TRBJ1-6; maybe TRBD1 (6 bases). This CDR3 is 14 amino acids long. Germline V gene lookup returns CDR1 SGHRS and CDR2 YFSETQ. The V end lost 5 bases, the J end lost 8 bases, and 14 bases lay between the germline ends. Here the CDR3 reads CASSLQGTDSPLHF. The CDR3 DNA sequence: TGCGCCAGCAGTCTACAGGGAACTGATTCACCCCTCCACTTT.

This rearrangement joins TRBV15 to TRBJ2-5; 7 nucleotides agree with TRBD1. The germline gives CDR1 LNHNV, CDR2 YYDKDF (reference sequence). The CDR3 loop spans 16 amino acids. J lost 2 bases, V lost 4 bases, and 10 bases had no gene match. The CDR3 loop is CATSMYGTAVQETQYF. CDR3 nucleotides: TGTGCCACCAGCATGTACGGGACAGCCGTTCAAGAGACCCAGTACTTC.

The chain recombines TRBV5-1 with TRBJ2-3; perhaps TRBD1 as D (6 bases). Germline V gives CDR1 SGHRS, CDR2 YFSETQ. V was trimmed by 4 bases and J by 1 base, leaving 19 bases between them. The CDR3 length is 17 residues. The DNA of the CDR3 is TGCGCCAGCAGCAGTCAAACAGGGATACAGCGCACAGATACGCAGTATTTT. Translated: CASSSQTGIQRTDTQYF.

The chain uses TRBV5-6 and TRBJ1-1, with 7 bases aligning to TRBD1. From germline, CDR1 is SGHDT and CDR2 YYEEEE. The junction had 6 bases not matched to a gene; V was cut back by 3 bases and J by 7 bases. The length of the CDR3 is 13 residues. The CDR3 bases are TGTGCCAGCAGCTCAACAGGGGCGCGTGAAGCTTTCTTT. It is translated as CASSSTGAREAFF.